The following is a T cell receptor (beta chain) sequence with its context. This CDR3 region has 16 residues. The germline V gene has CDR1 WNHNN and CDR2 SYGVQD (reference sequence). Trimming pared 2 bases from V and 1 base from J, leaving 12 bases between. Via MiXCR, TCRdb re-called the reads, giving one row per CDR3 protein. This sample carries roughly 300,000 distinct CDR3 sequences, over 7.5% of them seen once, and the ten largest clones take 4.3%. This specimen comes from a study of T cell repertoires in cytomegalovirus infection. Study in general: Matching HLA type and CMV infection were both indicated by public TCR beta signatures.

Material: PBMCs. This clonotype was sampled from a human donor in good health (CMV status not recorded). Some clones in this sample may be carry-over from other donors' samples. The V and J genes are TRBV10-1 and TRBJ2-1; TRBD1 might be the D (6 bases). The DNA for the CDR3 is TGCGCCAGCAGTGAGGGACCGGGACAATCCTACAATGAGCAGTTCTTC. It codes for CASSEGPGQSYNEQFF.